The 19 T cell receptor beta chains below come from one sample, sequenced in a study of blood T cell repertoires in COVID-19. Assay used: immunoSEQ multiplex PCR; TCRdb lists only in-frame clones, some missing. This table has 200,000 to 300,000 clones, 86% appearing once. Sample: peripheral blood. The receptors come from a young man with active or convalescent COVID-19.

The genes are TRBV6-2 or TRBV6-3 and TRBJ2-3, with TRBD2 matching 9 bases. The CDR3 consists of 15 residues. Germline loops: CDR1 MNHEY, CDR2 SVGEGT. V was pared by 5 bases and J by 4 bases, with 7 bases of the junction left unmatched. The CDR3 spells CASSPGTSRADTQYF. CDR3 DNA sequence: TGTGCCAGCAGTCCGGGGACTAGCCGCGCAGATACGCAGTATTTT.

This clone appeared a single time. The chain links TRBV11-2 to TRBJ1-5; no clear D gene. Trimming stripped 2 bases from V and 4 bases from J, with 21 bases between. The germline V gene encodes CDR1 SGHAT and CDR2 FQNNGV. The CDR3 loop spans 18 amino acids. The CDR3 reads CASSLLYLARNSNQPQHF. The DNA of the CDR3 is TGTGCCAGCAGCTTACTTTATTTGGCCCGTAATTCGAATCAGCCCCAGCATTTT.

This chain uses TRBV5-6 with TRBJ2-7; 8 bases are a match to TRBD2. The CDR3 sequence is 13 residues long. Losses at the gene ends were 4 bases for V and 6 bases for J; bases not matched to a gene: 6. The V gene's germline CDR1 is SGHDT and CDR2 YYEEEE. The CDR3 region has the DNA TGTGCCAGCAGCCCGACTAGCGTCTCCGAGCAGTACTTC. This codes for CASSPTSVSEQYF.

This chain links TRBV25-1 with TRBJ1-2; 9 bases align to TRBD1. V lost 7 bases, J lost 4 bases, and 4 bases stayed unmatched. Germline values: CDR1 MGHDK, CDR2 SYGVNS. The CDR3 has 13 residues. CDR3 sequence reads: CASIGQGFYGYTF. DNA for the CDR3: TGTGCCAGCATCGGACAGGGGTTCTATGGCTACACCTTC.

The chain couples TRBV30 to TRBJ2-1, with 9 bases lining up with TRBD2. Unmatched junction bases numbered 11, after V lost 4 bases and J lost 7 bases. Germline lookup yields CDR1 GTSNPN and CDR2 SVGIG (reference sequence). This CDR3 is built from 15 residues. The CDR3 nucleotides are TGTGCCTGGACCAGCGGGAGCGGGGGGCGGAATGAGCAGTTCTTC. The encoded protein is CAWTSGSGGRNEQFF.

The chain employs TRBV6-5 and TRBJ1-3; 10 bases fit TRBD1. V lost 6 bases, J lost 9 bases, and 11 bases stayed unmatched. The CDR3 is 15 amino acids. CDR1 is MNHEY and CDR2 is SVGAGI in the germline V gene. The CDR3 loop reads CASRARGQGVGTIYF. The CDR3 nucleotides read TGTGCCAGCAGGGCCCGCGGACAGGGGGTTGGCACCATATATTTT.

The chain's CDR3 is CAISLGQGGSNTEAFF. CDR3 DNA sequence: TGTGCCATCAGCCTAGGACAGGGGGGATCGAACACTGAAGCTTTCTTT. The chain has TRBV10-3 and TRBJ1-1, with 10 bases fitting TRBD1. V dropped 6 bases and J dropped 1; count of bases not matched to a gene: 8. The CDR3 totals 16 residues. Germline assignment: CDR1 ENHRY and CDR2 SYGVKD.

This clone appeared once. The chain is built from TRBV5-4 and TRBJ2-1; TRBD1 matches 7 bases. The CDR3 is made up of 14 amino acids. The trim removed 3 bases at V and 8 bases at J, leaving 8 bases unmatched. CDR1 and CDR2 from the germline V gene are SGHNT and YYREEE (reference sequence). CDR3 loop: CASSWDSQDDEQFF. CDR3 nucleotides: TGTGCCAGCAGCTGGGACAGCCAGGACGATGAGCAGTTCTTC.

This chain connects TRBV2 to TRBJ2-2; TRBD1 agrees at 9 bases. Germline V gives CDR1 SNHLY, CDR2 FYNNEI. V trimming: 6 bases; J trimming: 4 bases; junction bases outside the gene matches: 3. CDR3 length equals 14 residues. CDR3 DNA: TGTGCCAGCAGCCTGGGACAGGGCACCGGGGAGCTGTTTTTT. This sequence encodes CASSLGQGTGELFF.

This chain joins TRBV5-6 and TRBJ2-2, with 8 bases fitting TRBD1. The trim removed 1 base at V and 6 bases at J, leaving 8 bases unmatched. The germline V gene encodes CDR1 SGHDT and CDR2 YYEEEE. The CDR3 is 16 residues long. The CDR3 DNA follows: TGTGCCAGCAGCTTGACCAGGGGGCTTACCCCCGGGGAGCTGTTTTTT. This gives the protein CASSLTRGLTPGELFF.

A few counts support this clone. The CDR3 loop is CASSAGAGFFTGELFF. CDR3 sequence (DNA): TGTGCCAGCAGCGCCGGAGCTGGGTTCTTCACCGGGGAGCTGTTTTTT. The chain recombines TRBV7-9 with TRBJ2-2; D remains ambiguous. Germline V gene sequence: CDR1 SEHNR, CDR2 FQNEAQ (reference sequence). Trimming took off 5 bases at V and 4 bases at J, with 17 bases between the two ends. This CDR3 is 16 amino acids long.

This chain links TRBV6-1 with TRBJ2-7, with D tentatively TRBD1 (5 bases). Germline CDR1 reads MNHNS; CDR2 reads SASEGT. V lost 3 bases and J lost 0, with 21 bases in between. This CDR3 is built from 18 residues. CDR3 loop: CASSDLPGKSSSSYEQYF. The DNA of the CDR3 is TGTGCCAGCAGTGATCTTCCAGGGAAGAGCTCGAGCTCCTACGAGCAGTACTTC.

The rearrangement uses TRBV4-1 and TRBJ1-3, with D uncertain. The CDR3 is 15 residues long. V lost 0 bases and J lost 0, with 6 bases in between. Germline CDR1 reads MGHRA; CDR2 reads YSYEKL. CDR3 coding DNA: TGCGCCAGCAGCCAAGATCGGGGCTCTGGAAACACCATATATTTT. Its translation is CASSQDRGSGNTIYF.

The genes are TRBV9 and TRBJ2-4; 10 bases match TRBD1. The length of the CDR3 is 17 residues. Germline trimming cut 4 bases from V and 1 base from J; bases unmatched to any gene: 8. CDR1 and CDR2 from the germline V gene are SGDLS and YYNGEE. As DNA, the CDR3 is TGTGCCAGCAGCCCCGGACAGGGGGTGATGGCCAAAAACATTCAGTACTTC. This gives the protein CASSPGQGVMAKNIQYF.

The V gene is TRBV5-1, the J gene TRBJ1-6; D is perhaps TRBD1 (5 bases). The CDR3 length is 14 residues. In germline, CDR1 is SGHRS, CDR2 YFSETQ. Trimming removed 6 bases from V and 15 bases from J, with 22 bases in between. The CDR3 region is CASTEGQGVPNLHF. The DNA of the CDR3 is TGCGCCAGCACCGAAGGGCAGGGTGTCCCTAACCTCCACTTT.

The gene calls are TRBV2 and TRBJ2-5; TRBD1 agrees at 8 bases. The CDR3 is 15 residues long. The ends lost 7 bases at V and 5 bases at J; junction bases unmatched: 12. Germline V lookup: CDR1 SNHLY, CDR2 FYNNEI. CDR3 DNA: TGTGCCAGCATAGACGACAGGGGAGGAAGGGAGACCCAGTACTTC. This encodes CASIDDRGGRETQYF.

V usage is TRBV10-3 and J usage is TRBJ2-2; TRBD2 matches 13 bases. This CDR3 is built from 18 residues. From germline, CDR1 is ENHRY and CDR2 SYGVKD. V lost 2 bases to trimming and J lost 5 bases; unmatched junction nucleotides: 8. DNA for the CDR3: TGTGCCATCAGTGAGCGGAGGGGGACTAGCGGGGCAACCGGGGAGCTGTTTTTT. This gives the protein CAISERRGTSGATGELFF.

The gene calls are TRBV19 and TRBJ2-2, with 12 bases lining up with TRBD2. Trimming at V came to 7 bases and at J to 2 bases, leaving 8 bases not matched to a gene. CDR3 length: 17 amino acids. Germline V gene lookup returns CDR1 LNHDA and CDR2 SQIVND (reference sequence). Here the CDR3 reads CASKRTSGTDNTGELFF. The CDR3 region has the DNA TGTGCCAGTAAGCGGACTAGCGGGACCGATAACACCGGGGAGCTGTTTTTT.

This chain connects TRBV5-1 to TRBJ1-2; D is perhaps TRBD1 (5 bases). CDR1 is SGHRS, CDR2 YFSETQ, per germline. This CDR3 is built from 15 residues. The V gene lost 4 bases and the J gene lost 8 bases, with 21 bases spanning the gap. The CDR3 nucleotides are TGCGCCAGCAGCCCGGCCCCGGGCAGGGTTGGCGGCTACACCTTC. It is translated as CASSPAPGRVGGYTF.